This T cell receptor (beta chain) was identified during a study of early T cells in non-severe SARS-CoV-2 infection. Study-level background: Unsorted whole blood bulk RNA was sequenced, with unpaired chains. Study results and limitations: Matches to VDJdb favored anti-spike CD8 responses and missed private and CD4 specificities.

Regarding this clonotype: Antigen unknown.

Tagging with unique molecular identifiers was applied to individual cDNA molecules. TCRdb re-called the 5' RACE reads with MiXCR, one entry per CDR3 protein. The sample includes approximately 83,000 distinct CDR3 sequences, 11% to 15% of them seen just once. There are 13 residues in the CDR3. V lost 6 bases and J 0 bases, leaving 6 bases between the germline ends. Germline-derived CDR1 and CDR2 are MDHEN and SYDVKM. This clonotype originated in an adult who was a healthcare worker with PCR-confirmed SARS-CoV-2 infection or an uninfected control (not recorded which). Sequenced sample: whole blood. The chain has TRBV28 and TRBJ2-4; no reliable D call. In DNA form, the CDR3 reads TGTGCCAGCAGAGCACTAGCCAAAAACATTCAGTACTTC. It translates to CASRALAKNIQYF.